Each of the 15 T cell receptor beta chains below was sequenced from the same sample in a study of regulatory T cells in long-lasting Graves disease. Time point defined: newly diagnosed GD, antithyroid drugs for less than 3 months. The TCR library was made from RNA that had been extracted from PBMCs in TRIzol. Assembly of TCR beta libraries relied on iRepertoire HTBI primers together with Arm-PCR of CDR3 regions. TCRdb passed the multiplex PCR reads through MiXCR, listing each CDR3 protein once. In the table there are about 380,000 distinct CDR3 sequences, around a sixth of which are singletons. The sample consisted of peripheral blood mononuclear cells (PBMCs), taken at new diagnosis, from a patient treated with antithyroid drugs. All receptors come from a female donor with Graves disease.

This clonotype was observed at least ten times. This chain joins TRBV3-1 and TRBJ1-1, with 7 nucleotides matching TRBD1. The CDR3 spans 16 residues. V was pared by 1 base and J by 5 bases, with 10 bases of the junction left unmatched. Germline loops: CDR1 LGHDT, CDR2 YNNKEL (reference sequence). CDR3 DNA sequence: TGTGCCAGCAGCCAAGTAGAAGAGGGGGCGAGAACTGAAGCTTTCTTT. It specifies CASSQVEEGARTEAFF.

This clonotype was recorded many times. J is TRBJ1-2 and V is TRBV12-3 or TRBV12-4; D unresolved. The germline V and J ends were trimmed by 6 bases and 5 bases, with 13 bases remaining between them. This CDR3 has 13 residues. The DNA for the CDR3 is TGTGCCAGCAGGCCTCCCCGGTCTTATGGCTACACCTTC. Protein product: CASRPPRSYGYTF.

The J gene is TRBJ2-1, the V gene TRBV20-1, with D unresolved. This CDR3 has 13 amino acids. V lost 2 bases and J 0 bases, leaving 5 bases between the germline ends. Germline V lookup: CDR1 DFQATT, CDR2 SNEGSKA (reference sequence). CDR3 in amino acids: CSARLSSYNEQFF. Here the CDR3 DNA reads TGCAGTGCTAGACTGAGCTCCTACAATGAGCAGTTCTTC.

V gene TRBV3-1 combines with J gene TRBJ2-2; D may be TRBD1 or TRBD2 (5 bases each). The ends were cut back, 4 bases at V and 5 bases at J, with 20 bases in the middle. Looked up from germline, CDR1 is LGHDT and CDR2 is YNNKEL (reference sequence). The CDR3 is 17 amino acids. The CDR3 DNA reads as TGTGCCAGCAGCCTCCCGAGTGAGAGGGGACGGACCGGGGAGCTGTTTTTT. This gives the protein CASSLPSERGRTGELFF.

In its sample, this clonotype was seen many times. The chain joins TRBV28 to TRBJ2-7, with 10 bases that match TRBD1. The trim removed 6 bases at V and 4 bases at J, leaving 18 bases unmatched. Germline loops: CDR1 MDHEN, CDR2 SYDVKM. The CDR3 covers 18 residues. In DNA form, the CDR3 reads TGTGCCAGCAGCACACTGGAAGACGGGACAGGGGCTTGGTACGAGCAGTACTTC. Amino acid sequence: CASSTLEDGTGAWYEQYF.

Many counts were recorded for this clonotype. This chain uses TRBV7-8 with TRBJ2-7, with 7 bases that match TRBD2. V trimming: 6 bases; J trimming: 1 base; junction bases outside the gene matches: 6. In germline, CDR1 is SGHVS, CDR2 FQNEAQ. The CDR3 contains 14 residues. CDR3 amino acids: CASRPGGRSYEQYF. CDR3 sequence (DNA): TGTGCCAGCAGGCCCGGCGGGAGATCCTACGAGCAGTACTTC.

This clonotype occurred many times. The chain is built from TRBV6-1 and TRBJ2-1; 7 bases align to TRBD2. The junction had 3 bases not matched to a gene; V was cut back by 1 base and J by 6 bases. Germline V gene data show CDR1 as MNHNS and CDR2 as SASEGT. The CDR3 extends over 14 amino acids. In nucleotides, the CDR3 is TGTGCCAGCAGTGAAGTGGGAGGGAGCAATGAGCAGTTCTTC. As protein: CASSEVGGSNEQFF.

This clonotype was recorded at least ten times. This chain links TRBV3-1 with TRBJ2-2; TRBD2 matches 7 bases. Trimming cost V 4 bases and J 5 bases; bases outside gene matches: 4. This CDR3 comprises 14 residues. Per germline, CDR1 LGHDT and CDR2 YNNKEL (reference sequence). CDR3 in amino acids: CASSPGAGTGELFF. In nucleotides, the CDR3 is TGTGCCAGCAGCCCCGGAGCGGGGACCGGGGAGCTGTTTTTT.

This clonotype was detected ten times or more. The CDR3 sequence: CSASPGQASAGGYTF. The CDR3, as DNA: TGCAGCGCAAGTCCGGGACAGGCGTCGGCGGGTGGCTACACCTTC. The chain carries TRBV29-1 and TRBJ1-2; the match to TRBD1 covers 8 bases. After removal of 7 bases from V and 7 bases from J, the junction contained 17 bases not matched to a gene. The CDR3 runs 15 residues. The germline V gene has CDR1 SQVTM and CDR2 ANQGSEA.

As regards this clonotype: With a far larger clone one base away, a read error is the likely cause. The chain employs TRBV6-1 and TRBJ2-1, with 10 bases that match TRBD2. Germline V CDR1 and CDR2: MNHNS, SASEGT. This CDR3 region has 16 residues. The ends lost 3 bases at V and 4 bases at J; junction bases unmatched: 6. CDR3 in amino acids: CASSESFSGGYNEQFF. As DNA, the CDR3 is TGTGCCAGCAGTGAGAGTTTTAGCGGGGGGTACAATGAGCAGTTCTTC.

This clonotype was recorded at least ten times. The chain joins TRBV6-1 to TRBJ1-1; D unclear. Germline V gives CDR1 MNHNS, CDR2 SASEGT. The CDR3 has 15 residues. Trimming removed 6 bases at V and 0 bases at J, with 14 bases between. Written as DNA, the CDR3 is TGTGCCAGCAGAGCCCCGGCATCTATGAACACTGAAGCTTTCTTT. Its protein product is CASRAPASMNTEAFF.

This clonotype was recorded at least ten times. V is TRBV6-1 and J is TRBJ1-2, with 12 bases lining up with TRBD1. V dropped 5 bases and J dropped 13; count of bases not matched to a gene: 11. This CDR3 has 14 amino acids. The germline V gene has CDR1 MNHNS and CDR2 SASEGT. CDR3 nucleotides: TGTGCCAGCAGTAGGCAGGGACAGGGGGCCTCTGGCACCTTC. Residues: CASSRQGQGASGTF.

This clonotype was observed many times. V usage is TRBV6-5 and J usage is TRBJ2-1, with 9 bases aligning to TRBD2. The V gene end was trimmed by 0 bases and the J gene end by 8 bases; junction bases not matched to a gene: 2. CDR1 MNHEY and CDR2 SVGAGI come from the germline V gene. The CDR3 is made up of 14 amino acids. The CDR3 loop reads CASSYSREGHEQFF. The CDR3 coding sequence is TGTGCCAGCAGTTACTCGCGGGAGGGCCATGAGCAGTTCTTC.

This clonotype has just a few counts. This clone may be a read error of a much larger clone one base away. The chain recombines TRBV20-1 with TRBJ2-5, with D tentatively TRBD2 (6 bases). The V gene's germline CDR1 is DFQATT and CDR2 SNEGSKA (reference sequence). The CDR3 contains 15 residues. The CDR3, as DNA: TGCAGTGCTAGCGGTACCTTGGGGGGTTTAGAGACCCAGCACTTC. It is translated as CSASGTLGGLETQHF.

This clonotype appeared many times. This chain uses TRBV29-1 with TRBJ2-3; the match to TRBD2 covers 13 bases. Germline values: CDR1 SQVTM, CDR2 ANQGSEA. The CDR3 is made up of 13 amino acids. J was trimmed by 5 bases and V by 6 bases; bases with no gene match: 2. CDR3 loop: CSVRTSGRDTQYF. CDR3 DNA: TGCAGCGTCCGGACTAGCGGGAGAGATACGCAGTATTTT.